The present entry profiles one T cell receptor beta chain with its context. The V gene's germline CDR1 is LNHDA and CDR2 SQIVND (reference sequence). Trimming removed 3 bases at V and 1 base at J, with 3 bases between. The CDR3 contains 12 residues. The sample originates from a study of T cell changes during pregnancy in multiple sclerosis. TCRdb keeps only in-frame clones here, not all; method: immunoSEQ multiplex PCR. The repertoire holds about 50,000 clones, about 91% seen once, with approximately 9% in the top ten. The chain combines TRBV19 with TRBJ1-1; D unresolved. The starting material was CD8+ T cells from peripheral blood mononuclear cells, obtained after pregnancy. This sequence was found in a female donor with multiple sclerosis, enrolled in a pregnancy study. The CDR3 region has the DNA TGTGCCAGTAGTATCGGGAACACTGAAGCTTTCTTT. It specifies CASSIGNTEAFF.